The clone carrying this T cell receptor beta chain ranks as medium-sized. Template was bulk tumor genomic DNA, approximately 560 ng per sample. Multiple biopsies spaced far apart were taken from each primary tumor during surgery. Surgery that was curative in intent was performed on patients with untreated, newly diagnosed non-small cell lung cancer. V shed 0 bases and J shed 3 bases, with 17 bases lying between them. The germline V gene has CDR1 MDHEN and CDR2 SYDVKM. This CDR3 is 17 amino acids long. These data originate in a study of immune heterogeneity within non-small cell lung tumors. Amplifying TCR beta CDR3 involved multiplex PCR carried out with 32 V and 13 J primers. TCRdb re-called the multiplex PCR reads with MiXCR, one entry per CDR3 protein. The table lists 9,500 to 13,000 distinct CDR3 sequences, about 30% of them singletons.

This chain uses TRBV28 with TRBJ1-2; a weak D match, TRBD1 (5 bases). This clonotype was sampled from a woman aged 50 to 60 with non-small cell lung cancer. The sample comprised lung tumor tissue. The CDR3 here is CASSLWARDKSDYGYTF. In DNA form, the CDR3 reads TGTGCCAGCAGTTTATGGGCCAGGGATAAGTCGGACTATGGCTACACCTTC.